Listed here are 30 T cell receptor beta chains from one sample, sequenced in a study of technical replicates of blood from a handful of donors (dated by TCRdb to 2016 to 2017). The library was produced with the immunoSEQ multiplex PCR assay. Held by TCRdb, this immuneACCESS table contains in-frame sequences only and omits some clones. Under half of the omission traces to an unresolved V gene where checked; the cause of the rest is unknown. A total of 60,000 to 90,000 clones appear in this sample, around 97% of them only once. Of the sample, around 0.18% falls within the top ten clones. Sequenced: T cells isolated from PBMCs. The origin of the receptors is a human donor in good health.

The CDR3 coding sequence is TGTGCCAGCAGCCAGAGCGGGGAAGGGACGAATGAGCAGTTCTTC. Protein: CASSQSGEGTNEQFF. This chain connects TRBV13 to TRBJ2-1; 7 bases are a match to TRBD2. CDR3 length: 15 amino acids. V gave up 5 bases and J gave up 7 bases; unmatched junction bases: 11. The germline gives CDR1 PRHDT, CDR2 FYEKMQ (reference sequence).

A single count supports this clone. This sequence joins TRBV5-4 and TRBJ1-1; D possibly corresponds to TRBD1 (5 bases). Germline V gene sequence: CDR1 SGHNT, CDR2 YYREEE (reference sequence). With 0 bases removed from V and 4 bases from J, the gap between germline ends came to 16 bases. The CDR3 sequence is 16 residues long. Here the CDR3 reads CASSLGLGPQGTEAFF. CDR3 bases: TGTGCCAGCAGCTTGGGGCTGGGGCCCCAAGGCACTGAAGCTTTCTTT.

The genes are TRBV30 and TRBJ1-5; 10 nucleotides line up with TRBD1. The junction had 7 bases not matched to a gene; V was cut back by 5 bases and J by 3 bases. This CDR3 comprises 15 residues. Germline V gene lookup returns CDR1 GTSNPN and CDR2 SVGIG (reference sequence). The CDR3, as DNA: TGTGCCTGGCAGGGACAGGGGACTTTCAATCAGCCCCAGCATTTT. Protein: CAWQGQGTFNQPQHF. The variable domain in full, with the rest retrieved from reference TRBV30 and TRBJ1-5, is SQTIHQWPATLVQPVGSPLSLECTVEGTSNPNLYWYRQAAGRGLQLLFYSVGIGQISSEVPQNLSASRPQDRQFILSSKKLLLSDSGFYLCAWQGQGTFNQPQHFGDGTRLSIL.

This sequence joins TRBV6-5 and TRBJ2-7; a possible D gene is TRBD1 (6 bases). Germline V lookup: CDR1 MNHEY, CDR2 SVGAGI. The ends were cut back, 0 bases at V and 2 bases at J, with 8 bases in the middle. This CDR3 region has 14 residues. The CDR3 sequence: CASSYSYRAYEQYF. Written as DNA, the CDR3 is TGTGCCAGCAGTTACTCGTACAGGGCCTACGAGCAGTACTTC.

The chain carries TRBV28 and TRBJ1-5; 7 bases line up with TRBD1. Germline V gene data show CDR1 as MDHEN and CDR2 as SYDVKM. This CDR3 region has 15 residues. J gave up 7 bases and V 3 bases, and 9 bases lay outside the gene matches. The CDR3 nucleotides read TGTGCCAGCAGTTTTCGGGACAGACTGTCACAGCCCCAGCATTTT. It translates to CASSFRDRLSQPQHF.

The chain uses TRBV6-5 and TRBJ2-4, with a weak D call TRBD1 (6 bases). The length of the CDR3 is 12 residues. V gave up 5 bases and J gave up 8 bases, with 10 bases separating them. Germline CDR1 and CDR2: MNHEY and SVGAGI. The CDR3: CASSPRGDIQYF. In DNA form, the CDR3 reads TGTGCCAGCAGTCCCAGGGGAGACATTCAGTACTTC.

The count of this clone is one. The chain joins TRBV28 to TRBJ2-2; perhaps TRBD2 as D (6 bases). Trimming pared 8 bases from V and 5 bases from J, leaving 15 bases between. Germline CDR1 MDHEN, CDR2 SYDVKM. The CDR3 sequence is 14 residues long. The CDR3 spells CASSGVIVTGELFF. DNA of the CDR3: TGTGCCAGCTCGGGGGTCATAGTAACCGGGGAGCTGTTTTTT.

The chain has TRBV7-9 and TRBJ2-5, with TRBD1 as a possible D gene (6 bases). Germline-derived CDR1 and CDR2 are SEHNR and FQNEAQ (reference sequence). The length of the CDR3 is 15 residues. Trimming stripped 2 bases from V and 5 bases from J, with 15 bases between. The CDR3 DNA follows: TGTGCCAGCAGCTTATTACAGGGTTTGGGTGAGACCCAGTACTTC. Translated, it gives CASSLLQGLGETQYF.

The chain uses TRBV28 and TRBJ1-1; no clear D. Germline assignment: CDR1 MDHEN and CDR2 SYDVKM. This CDR3 is built from 12 residues. Trimming pared 1 base from V and 8 bases from J, leaving 8 bases between. The CDR3 here is CASSLFWREAFF. The CDR3 DNA sequence: TGTGCCAGCAGTTTATTCTGGAGAGAAGCTTTCTTT. The full variable domain, completed using reference TRBV28 and TRBJ1-1, is DVKVTQSSRYLVKRTGEKVFLECVQDMDHENMFWYRQDPGLGLRLIYFSYDVKMKEKGDIPEGYSVSREKKERFSLILESASTNQTSMYLCASSLFWREAFFGQGTRLTVV.

This rearrangement joins TRBV29-1 to TRBJ1-1; tentatively, D is TRBD1 (6 bases). Trimming stripped 5 bases from V and 2 bases from J, with 18 bases between. The CDR3 is 15 amino acids. CDR1 is SQVTM and CDR2 is ANQGSEA in the germline V gene. CDR3: CSVPLVGTPNTEAFF. For the CDR3, the DNA is TGCAGCGTTCCTTTAGTCGGGACACCCAACACTGAAGCTTTCTTT.

This rearrangement joins TRBV28 to TRBJ1-4, with 7 bases that match TRBD1. V was pared by 2 bases and J by 4 bases, with 1 base of the junction left unmatched. Germline V gene lookup returns CDR1 MDHEN and CDR2 SYDVKM. CDR3 length: 14 residues. The CDR3 is CASSLQGVNEKLFF. As DNA, the CDR3 is TGTGCCAGCAGTTTACAGGGGGTTAATGAAAAACTGTTTTTT. Complete variable domain (other parts from reference TRBV28 and TRBJ1-4): DVKVTQSSRYLVKRTGEKVFLECVQDMDHENMFWYRQDPGLGLRLIYFSYDVKMKEKGDIPEGYSVSREKKERFSLILESASTNQTSMYLCASSLQGVNEKLFFGSGTQLSVL.

V usage is TRBV7-9 and J usage is TRBJ1-1; weak D call: TRBD1 (5 bases). This CDR3 has 16 amino acids. From germline, CDR1 is SEHNR and CDR2 FQNEAQ (reference sequence). Trimming pared 1 base from V and 2 bases from J, leaving 14 bases between. CDR3 sequence reads: CASSLGAGLLNTEAFF. The CDR3 nucleotides are TGTGCCAGCAGCTTAGGGGCGGGGCTTCTAAACACTGAAGCTTTCTTT. The full variable domain, in which reference TRBV7-9 and TRBJ1-1 provide the parts outside the CDR3, is DTGVSQNPRHKITKRGQNVTFRCDPISEHNRLYWYRQTLGQGPEFLTYFQNEAQLEKSRLLSDRFSAERPKGSFSTLEIQRTEQGDSAMYLCASSLGAGLLNTEAFFGQGTRLTVV.

The chain has TRBV4-1 and TRBJ2-5; 9 positions match TRBD2. The germline V gene has CDR1 MGHRA and CDR2 YSYEKL. J gave up 1 base and V 4 bases, and 4 bases lay outside the gene matches. The CDR3 consists of 15 residues. This CDR3 is CASSPPSGTQETQYF. CDR3 in DNA: TGCGCCAGCAGCCCCCCTAGCGGGACCCAAGAGACCCAGTACTTC.

The chain joins TRBV11-2 to TRBJ1-6; 7 nucleotides line up with TRBD1. The CDR3 loop spans 14 amino acids. V was clipped by 7 bases and J by 6 bases; unmatched bases: 6. Germline CDR1 is SGHAT and CDR2 is FQNNGV. The CDR3 reads CASTSTGLNSPLHF. The CDR3 bases are TGTGCCAGCACCTCGACAGGGCTTAATTCACCCCTCCACTTT.

The rearrangement uses TRBV7-6 and TRBJ2-3, with a tentative D call TRBD2 (5 bases). V gave up 1 base and J gave up 4 bases, with 15 bases separating them. The CDR3 spans 16 residues. Germline V lookup: CDR1 SGHVS, CDR2 FNYEAQ. CDR3 DNA: TGTGCCAGCAGCTTAGGTCTCAGAGAGGGAGCAGATACGCAGTATTTT. Amino acids: CASSLGLREGADTQYF.

The genes are TRBV11-2 and TRBJ2-5; TRBD2 matches 13 bases. The CDR3 spans 17 residues. V gave up 5 bases and J gave up 1 base; unmatched junction bases: 7. Germline loops: CDR1 SGHAT, CDR2 FQNNGV. Here the CDR3 reads CASSQFGLAGAQETQYF. DNA of the CDR3: TGTGCCAGCAGCCAATTCGGACTAGCGGGGGCCCAAGAGACCCAGTACTTC.

The chain joins TRBV4-2 to TRBJ2-7; D might be TRBD2 (5 bases). This CDR3 is 16 amino acids long. Trimming stripped 1 base from V and 2 bases from J, with 15 bases between. Germline V CDR1 and CDR2: LGHNA, YNFKEQ. CDR3 protein: CASSQGADLSPYEQYF. The CDR3 DNA reads TGTGCCAGCAGCCAAGGGGCGGACTTATCCCCCTACGAGCAGTACTTC.

This clone is a singleton in its sample. This rearrangement joins TRBV28 to TRBJ1-5; perhaps TRBD1 as D (5 bases). Germline V gives CDR1 MDHEN, CDR2 SYDVKM. The CDR3 runs 15 residues. The V gene lost 5 bases and the J gene lost 11 bases, with 22 bases spanning the gap. The CDR3 coding sequence is TGTGCCAGCAGTACCGCTAAATGGGGCGGTGAGTCCCAGCATTTT. Residues: CASSTAKWGGESQHF.

This clone was picked up one time. The rearrangement uses TRBV7-9 and TRBJ2-7; TRBD2 might be the D (6 bases). CDR1 and CDR2 from the germline V gene are SEHNR and FQNEAQ (reference sequence). V was clipped by 4 bases and J by 5 bases, with 15 bases between them. This CDR3 comprises 14 residues. The CDR3 protein is CASSSRERRDEQYF. Written as DNA, the CDR3 is TGTGCCAGCAGCTCCCGGGAGAGGCGCGACGAGCAGTACTTC.

The rearrangement joins TRBV9 to TRBJ2-5; a possible D gene is TRBD1 (6 bases). The CDR3 has 13 amino acids. V was clipped by 3 bases and J by 5 bases, with 11 bases between them. Germline values: CDR1 SGDLS, CDR2 YYNGEE. In DNA form, the CDR3 reads TGTGCCAGCAGCGAAGGGGGTGGGGAGACCCAGTACTTC. The encoded protein is CASSEGGGETQYF.

The rearrangement links TRBV5-1 to TRBJ2-1; 11 bases are shared with TRBD2. The V gene's germline CDR1 is SGHRS and CDR2 YFSETQ. The V gene end was trimmed by 7 bases and the J gene end by 0 bases; junction bases not matched to a gene: 15. The CDR3 covers 19 residues. The CDR3 DNA reads as TGCGCCAGCCGAGGGGGTGGTAGCGGGGGGGCCGCCTCCTACAATGAGCAGTTCTTC. It yields the protein CASRGGGSGGAASYNEQFF.

The chain links TRBV7-3 to TRBJ1-2; D unclear. The V and J ends lost 0 bases and 4 bases respectively, with 6 bases between them. The length of the CDR3 is 13 residues. Germline CDR1 SGHTA, CDR2 FQGTGA. The CDR3: CASSLTGPYGYTF. DNA for the CDR3: TGTGCCAGCAGCTTAACGGGCCCCTATGGCTACACCTTC. Full variable domain (remainder filled in from reference TRBV7-3 and TRBJ1-2): GAGVSQTPSNKVTEKGKYVELRCDPISGHTALYWYRQSLGQGPEFLIYFQGTGAADDSGLPNDRFFAVRPEGSVSTLKIQRTERGDSAVYLCASSLTGPYGYTFGSGTRLTVV.

The chain carries TRBV9 and TRBJ1-2; no definite D call. Germline CDR1 reads SGDLS; CDR2 reads YYNGEE. V was cut by 4 bases and J by 5 bases, with 18 bases left in between. CDR3 length: 15 residues. The CDR3 region is CASSSPPAGPYGYTF. CDR3 DNA sequence: TGTGCCAGCAGCTCCCCCCCCGCGGGTCCTTATGGCTACACCTTC.

This chain links TRBV5-4 with TRBJ1-1, with 9 bases fitting TRBD1. The CDR3 contains 13 residues. Germline V gene data show CDR1 as SGHNT and CDR2 as YYREEE (reference sequence). Trimming cost V 4 bases and J 8 bases; bases outside gene matches: 6. The CDR3 nucleotides read TGTGCCAGCAGCCGAGGGACAGGGCAAGAAGCTTTCTTT. It codes for CASSRGTGQEAFF.

This sequence joins TRBV7-6 and TRBJ1-1, with no clear D. From germline, CDR1 is SGHVS and CDR2 FNYEAQ. The ends were cut back, 8 bases at V and 5 bases at J, with 15 bases in the middle. The CDR3 sequence is 13 residues long. The CDR3 region is CASRLSGRTEAFF. For the CDR3, the DNA is TGTGCCAGCCGACTTTCGGGAAGGACTGAAGCTTTCTTT.

The chain combines TRBV2 with TRBJ2-7, with 13 nucleotides matching TRBD2. The germline V gene has CDR1 SNHLY and CDR2 FYNNEI. The CDR3 length is 14 residues. The V segment lost 10 bases and the J segment 6 bases; nucleotides outside the gene matches: 9. CDR3 sequence reads: CAITYWTSGSEQYF. CDR3 in DNA: TGTGCCATCACCTATTGGACTAGCGGGAGCGAGCAGTACTTC.

J is TRBJ2-7 and V is TRBV28, with 9 positions matching TRBD2. Looked up from germline, CDR1 is MDHEN and CDR2 is SYDVKM. V was clipped by 3 bases and J by 4 bases; unmatched bases: 10. CDR3 size: 16 residues. CDR3 sequence: CASSFSLRGLAYEQYF. The CDR3 DNA reads as TGTGCCAGCAGTTTTTCCCTAAGGGGACTAGCATACGAGCAGTACTTC.

V and J are TRBV4-1 and TRBJ2-1; D may be TRBD2 (7 bases). This CDR3 spans 15 amino acids. With 1 base removed from V and 4 bases from J, the gap between germline ends came to 11 bases. CDR1 is MGHRA and CDR2 is YSYEKL in the germline V gene. In nucleotides, the CDR3 is TGCGCCAGCAGCCAAGCCGGGGGGCAGTACAATGAGCAGTTCTTC. It translates to CASSQAGGQYNEQFF.

The CDR3 coding sequence is TGCGCCAGCAGCCCCCCATCCACAGGGGGTTACGAGCAGTACTTC. Residues: CASSPPSTGGYEQYF. This rearrangement joins TRBV4-1 to TRBJ2-7, with 8 nucleotides matching TRBD1. The V segment lost 4 bases and the J segment 4 bases; nucleotides outside the gene matches: 9. The germline gives CDR1 MGHRA, CDR2 YSYEKL. This CDR3 has 15 amino acids.

The chain uses TRBV14 and TRBJ1-4; D is uncertain. V was clipped by 4 bases and J by 7 bases, with 16 bases between them. The germline V gene encodes CDR1 SGHDN and CDR2 FVKESK. The CDR3 runs to 15 residues. CDR3 protein: CASSPLGLGGEKLFF. In nucleotides, the CDR3 is TGTGCCAGCAGCCCGCTAGGACTAGGAGGTGAAAAACTGTTTTTT.